The present TCR beta chain was sequenced within a study of blood T cell repertoires in COVID-19. On the study more broadly: COVID-19 samples collected from the United States, Italy and Spain covered acute and convalescent phases. The cDNA or gDNA used as material had been derived from T cells, B-cell-depleted T cells, or PBMCs.

CDR3 length: 14 amino acids. V trimming: 10 bases; J trimming: 1 base; junction bases outside the gene matches: 8. CDR1 and CDR2 from the germline V gene are LNHDA and SQIVND (reference sequence). Data came from immunoSEQ multiplex PCR; TCRdb stores just in-frame clones and leaves some out. The sample shows 100,000 to 150,000 clones, about 80% of them seen only once. This clone has a handful of counts. Sequenced material: peripheral blood. The chain couples TRBV19 to TRBJ1-2, with 8 bases matching TRBD1. This receptor was taken from a middle-aged man with active or convalescent COVID-19. CDR3 DNA sequence: TGTGCCACAAGGGGGACAGGCCTTAACTATGGCTACACCTTC. It codes for CATRGTGLNYGYTF.